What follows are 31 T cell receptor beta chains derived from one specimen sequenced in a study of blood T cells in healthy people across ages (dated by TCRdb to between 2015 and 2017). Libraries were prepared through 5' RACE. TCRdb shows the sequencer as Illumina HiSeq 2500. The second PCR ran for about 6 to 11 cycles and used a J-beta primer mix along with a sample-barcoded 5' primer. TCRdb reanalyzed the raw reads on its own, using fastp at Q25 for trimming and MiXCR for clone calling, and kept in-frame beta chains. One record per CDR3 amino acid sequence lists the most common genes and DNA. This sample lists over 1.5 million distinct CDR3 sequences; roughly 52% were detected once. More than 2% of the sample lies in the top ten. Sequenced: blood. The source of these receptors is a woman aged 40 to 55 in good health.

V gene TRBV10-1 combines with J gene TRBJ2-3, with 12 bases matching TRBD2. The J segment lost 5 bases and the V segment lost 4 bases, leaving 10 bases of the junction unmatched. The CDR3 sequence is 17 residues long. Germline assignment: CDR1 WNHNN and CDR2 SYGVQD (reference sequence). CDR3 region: CASSGQLAGGARDTQYF. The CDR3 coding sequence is TGCGCCAGCAGTGGCCAACTAGCGGGGGGTGCCAGAGATACGCAGTATTTT.

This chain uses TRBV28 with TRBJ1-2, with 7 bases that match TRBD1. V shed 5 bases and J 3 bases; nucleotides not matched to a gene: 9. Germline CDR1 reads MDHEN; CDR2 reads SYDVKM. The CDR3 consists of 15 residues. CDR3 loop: CASSAPGQDHYGYTF. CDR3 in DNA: TGTGCCAGCAGTGCCCCAGGACAGGACCACTATGGCTACACCTTC.

CDR3 region: CSARGASGGAGETQYF. CDR3 sequence (DNA): TGCAGTGCTAGAGGGGCTAGCGGGGGGGCTGGGGAGACCCAGTACTTC. The chain is built from TRBV20-1 and TRBJ2-7; 12 nucleotides agree with TRBD2. TRBJ2-5 matches the DNA end more closely, so the J call is doubtful. Per the germline V gene, CDR1 is DFQATT and CDR2 is SNEGSKA (reference sequence). The CDR3 extends over 16 amino acids.

Here the CDR3 DNA reads TGTGCCAGCAGCCGGGGACAGCTTCAGGAAAAACTGTTTTTT. Translated: CASSRGQLQEKLFF. The V gene is TRBV14, the J gene TRBJ1-4, with 7 bases matching TRBD1. This CDR3 is 14 amino acids long. CDR1 is SGHDN, CDR2 FVKESK, per germline. V was clipped by 4 bases and J by 8 bases; unmatched bases: 7. Looking up the rest from reference TRBV14 and TRBJ1-4 gives the full variable domain: EAGVTQFPSHSVIEKGQTVTLRCDPISGHDNLYWYRRVMGKEIKFLLHFVKESKQDESGMPNNRFLAERTGGTYSTLKVQPAELEDSGVYFCASSRGQLQEKLFFGSGTQLSVL.

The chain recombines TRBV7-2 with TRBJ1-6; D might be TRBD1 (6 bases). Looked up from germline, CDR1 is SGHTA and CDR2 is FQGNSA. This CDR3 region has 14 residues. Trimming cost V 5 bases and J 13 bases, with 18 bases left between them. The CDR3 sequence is CASSLTGLRTPLHF. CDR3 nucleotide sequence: TGTGCCAGCAGCCTTACAGGGCTAAGGACGCCCCTCCACTTT.

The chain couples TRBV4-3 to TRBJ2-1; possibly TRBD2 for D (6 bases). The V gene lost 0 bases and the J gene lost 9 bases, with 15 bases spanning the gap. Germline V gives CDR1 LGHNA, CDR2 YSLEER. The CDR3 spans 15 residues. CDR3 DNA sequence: TGCGCCAGCAGCCAAGATTACGGGGGTGCGGGTGAGCAGTTCTTC. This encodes CASSQDYGGAGEQFF.

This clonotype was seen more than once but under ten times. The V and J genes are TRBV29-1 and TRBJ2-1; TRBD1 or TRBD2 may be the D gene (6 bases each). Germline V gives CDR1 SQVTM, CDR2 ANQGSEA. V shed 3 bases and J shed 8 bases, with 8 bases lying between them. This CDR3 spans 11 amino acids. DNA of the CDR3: TGCAGCGTTGATCGGGGGCATGAGCAGTTCTTC. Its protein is CSVDRGHEQFF.

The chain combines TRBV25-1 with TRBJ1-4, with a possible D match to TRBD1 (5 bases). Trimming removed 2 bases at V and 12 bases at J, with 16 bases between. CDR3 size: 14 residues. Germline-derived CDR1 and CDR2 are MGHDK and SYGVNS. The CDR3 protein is CASSEDGPKGELFF. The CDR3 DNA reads TGTGCCAGCAGTGAAGATGGCCCCAAAGGGGAACTGTTTTTT.

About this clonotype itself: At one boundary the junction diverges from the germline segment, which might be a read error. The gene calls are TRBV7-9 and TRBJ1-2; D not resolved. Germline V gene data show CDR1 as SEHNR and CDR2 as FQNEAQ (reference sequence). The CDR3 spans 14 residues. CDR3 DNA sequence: TGTGTCAGCAGCTTAATCGGGTTGGGGAATGGCTACACCTTC. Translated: CVSSLIGLGNGYTF.

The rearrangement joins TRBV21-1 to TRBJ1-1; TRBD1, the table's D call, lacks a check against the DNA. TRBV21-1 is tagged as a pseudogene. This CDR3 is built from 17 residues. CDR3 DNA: TGTGCCAGCAGCGACGAAATGGACAGGGGGGCCATCCGGGAAGCTTTCTTT. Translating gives CASSDEMDRGAIREAFF.

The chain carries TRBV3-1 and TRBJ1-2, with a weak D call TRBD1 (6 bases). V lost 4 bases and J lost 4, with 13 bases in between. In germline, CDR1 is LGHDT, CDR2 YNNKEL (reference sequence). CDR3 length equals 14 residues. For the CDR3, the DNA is TGTGCCAGCAGCCGCAACAGGGAACTCTATGGCTACACCTTC. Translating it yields CASSRNRELYGYTF.

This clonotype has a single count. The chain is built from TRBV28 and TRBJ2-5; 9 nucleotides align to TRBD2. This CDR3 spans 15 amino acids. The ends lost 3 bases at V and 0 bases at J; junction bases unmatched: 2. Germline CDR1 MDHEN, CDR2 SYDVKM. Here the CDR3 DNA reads TGTGCCAGCAGTTTGCCTAGCGGGGACCAAGAGACCCAGTACTTC. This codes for CASSLPSGDQETQYF.

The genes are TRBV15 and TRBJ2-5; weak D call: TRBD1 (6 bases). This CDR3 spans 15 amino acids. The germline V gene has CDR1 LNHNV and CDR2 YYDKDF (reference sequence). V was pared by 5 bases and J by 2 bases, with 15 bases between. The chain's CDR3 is CATSSRTGPQETQYF. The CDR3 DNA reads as TGTGCCACCAGCTCTAGAACAGGGCCACAAGAGACCCAGTACTTC.

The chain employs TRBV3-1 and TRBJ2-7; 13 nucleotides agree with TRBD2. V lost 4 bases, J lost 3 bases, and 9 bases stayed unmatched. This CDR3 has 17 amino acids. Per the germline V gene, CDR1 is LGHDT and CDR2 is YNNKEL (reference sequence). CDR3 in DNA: TGTGCCAGCAGCCCCCGACCCGGACTAGCGGGAGACTACGAGCAGTACTTC. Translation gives CASSPRPGLAGDYEQYF.

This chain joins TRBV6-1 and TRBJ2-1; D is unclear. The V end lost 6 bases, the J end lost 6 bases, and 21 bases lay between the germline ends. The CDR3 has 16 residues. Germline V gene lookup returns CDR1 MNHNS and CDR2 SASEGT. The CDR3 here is CASSDQSPGWINEQFF. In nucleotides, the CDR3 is TGTGCCAGCAGCGATCAGTCACCCGGATGGATCAATGAGCAGTTCTTC.

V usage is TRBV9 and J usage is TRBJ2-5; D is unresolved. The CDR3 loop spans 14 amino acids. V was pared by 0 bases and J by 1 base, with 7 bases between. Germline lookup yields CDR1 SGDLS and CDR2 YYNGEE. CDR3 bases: TGTGCCAGCAGCGTAGTCGGAACCCAAGAGACCCAGTACTTC. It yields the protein CASSVVGTQETQYF.

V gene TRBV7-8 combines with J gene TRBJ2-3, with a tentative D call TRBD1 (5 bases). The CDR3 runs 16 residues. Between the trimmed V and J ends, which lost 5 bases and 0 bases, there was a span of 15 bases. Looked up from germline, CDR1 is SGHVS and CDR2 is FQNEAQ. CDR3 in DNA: TGTGCCAGCAGCGAGACAGAGAATCCTAGCACAGATACGCAGTATTTT. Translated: CASSETENPSTDTQYF.

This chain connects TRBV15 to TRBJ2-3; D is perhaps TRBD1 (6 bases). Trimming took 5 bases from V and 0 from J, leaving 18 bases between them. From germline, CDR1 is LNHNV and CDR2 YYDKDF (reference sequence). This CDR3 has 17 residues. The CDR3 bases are TGTGCCACCAGCGCTTTCCCAACAGGGCGAAGCACAGATACGCAGTATTTT. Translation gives CATSAFPTGRSTDTQYF.

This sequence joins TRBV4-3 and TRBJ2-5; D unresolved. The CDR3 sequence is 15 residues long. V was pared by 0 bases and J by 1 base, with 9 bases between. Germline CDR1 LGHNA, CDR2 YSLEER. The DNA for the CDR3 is TGCGCCAGCAGCCAAGAGGGTGCTATCCAAGAGACCCAGTACTTC. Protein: CASSQEGAIQETQYF.

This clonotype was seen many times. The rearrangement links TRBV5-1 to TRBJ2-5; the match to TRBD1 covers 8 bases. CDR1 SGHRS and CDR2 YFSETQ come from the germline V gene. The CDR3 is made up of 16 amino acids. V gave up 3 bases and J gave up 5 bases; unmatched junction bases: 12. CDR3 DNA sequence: TGCGCCAGCAGCTCCTCCCCCGACAGGGGCGGTGAGACCCAGTACTTC. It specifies CASSSSPDRGGETQYF. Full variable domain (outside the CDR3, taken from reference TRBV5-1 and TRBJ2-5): KAGVTQTPRYLIKTRGQQVTLSCSPISGHRSVSWYQQTPGQGLQFLFEYFSETQRNKGNFPGRFSGRQFSNSRSEMNVSTLELGDSALYLCASSSSPDRGGETQYFGPGTRLLVL.

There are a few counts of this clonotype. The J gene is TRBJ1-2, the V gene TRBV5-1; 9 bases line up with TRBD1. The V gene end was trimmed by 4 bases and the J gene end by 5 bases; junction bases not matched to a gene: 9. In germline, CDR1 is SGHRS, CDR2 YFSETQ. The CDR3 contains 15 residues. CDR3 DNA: TGCGCCAGCAGCCCTCGGCGGGACAGGGTATATGGCTACACCTTC. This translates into CASSPRRDRVYGYTF.

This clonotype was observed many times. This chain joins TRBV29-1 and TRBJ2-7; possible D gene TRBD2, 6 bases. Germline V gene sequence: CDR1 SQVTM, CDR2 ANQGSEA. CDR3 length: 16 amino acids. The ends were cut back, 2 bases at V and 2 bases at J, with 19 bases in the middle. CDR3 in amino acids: CSVETLGGTGTYEQYF. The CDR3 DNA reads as TGCAGCGTTGAAACGCTGGGGGGAACCGGCACCTACGAGCAGTACTTC.

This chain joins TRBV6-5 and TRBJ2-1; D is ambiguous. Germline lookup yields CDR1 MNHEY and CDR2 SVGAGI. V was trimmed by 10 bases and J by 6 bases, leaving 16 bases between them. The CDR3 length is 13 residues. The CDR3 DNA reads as TGTGCCAACAAACCTTATGAGGTCAATGAGCAGTTCTTC. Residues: CANKPYEVNEQFF.

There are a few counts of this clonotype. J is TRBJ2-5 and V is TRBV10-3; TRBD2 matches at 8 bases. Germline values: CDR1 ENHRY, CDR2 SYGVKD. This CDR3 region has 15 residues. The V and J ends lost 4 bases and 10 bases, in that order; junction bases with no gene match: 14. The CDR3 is CAISVEAGVYRNQYF. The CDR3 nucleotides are TGTGCCATCAGTGTTGAAGCGGGGGTTTACCGTAACCAGTACTTC.

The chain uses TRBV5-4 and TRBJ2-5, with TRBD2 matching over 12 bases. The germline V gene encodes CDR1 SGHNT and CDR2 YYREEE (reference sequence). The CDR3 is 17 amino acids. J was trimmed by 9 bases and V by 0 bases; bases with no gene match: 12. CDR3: CASSLVLLAGGREAQYF. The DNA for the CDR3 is TGTGCCAGCAGCTTGGTTTTACTAGCGGGGGGTCGGGAGGCCCAGTACTTC.

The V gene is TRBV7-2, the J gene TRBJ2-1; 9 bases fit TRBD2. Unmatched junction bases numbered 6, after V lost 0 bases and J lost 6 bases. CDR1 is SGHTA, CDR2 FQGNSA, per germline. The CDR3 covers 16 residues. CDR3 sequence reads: CASSLAVGTSSNEQFF. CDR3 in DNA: TGTGCCAGCAGCTTAGCGGTAGGGACTAGCTCCAATGAGCAGTTCTTC.

The CDR3 loop is CASSFGRGGNEKLFF. In DNA form, the CDR3 reads TGTGCCAGCAGCTTTGGCAGGGGCGGCAATGAAAAACTGTTTTTT. This chain uses TRBV11-2 with TRBJ1-4; tentatively, D is TRBD1 (6 bases). Trimming removed 3 bases from V and 5 bases from J, with 13 bases in between. The germline V gene has CDR1 SGHAT and CDR2 FQNNGV. There are 15 residues in the CDR3.

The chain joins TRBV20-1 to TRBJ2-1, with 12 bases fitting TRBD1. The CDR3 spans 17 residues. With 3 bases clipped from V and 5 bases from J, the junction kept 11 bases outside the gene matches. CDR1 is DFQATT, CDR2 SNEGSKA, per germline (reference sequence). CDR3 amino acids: CSASPRDRGRSDNEQFF. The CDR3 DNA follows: TGCAGTGCTAGTCCCCGGGACAGGGGGCGGTCGGACAATGAGCAGTTCTTC.

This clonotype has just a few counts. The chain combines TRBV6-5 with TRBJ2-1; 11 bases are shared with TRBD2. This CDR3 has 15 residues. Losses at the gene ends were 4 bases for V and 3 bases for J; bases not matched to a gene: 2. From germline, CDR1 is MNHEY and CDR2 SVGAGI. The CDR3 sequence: CASSLAGGHYNEQFF. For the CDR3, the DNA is TGTGCCAGCAGTTTAGCGGGGGGGCACTACAATGAGCAGTTCTTC.

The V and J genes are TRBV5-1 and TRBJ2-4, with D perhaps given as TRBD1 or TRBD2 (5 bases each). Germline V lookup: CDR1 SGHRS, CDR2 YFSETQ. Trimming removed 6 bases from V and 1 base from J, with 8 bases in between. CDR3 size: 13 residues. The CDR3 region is CASTGGAKNIQYF. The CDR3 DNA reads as TGCGCCAGCACTGGGGGTGCCAAAAACATTCAGTACTTC.

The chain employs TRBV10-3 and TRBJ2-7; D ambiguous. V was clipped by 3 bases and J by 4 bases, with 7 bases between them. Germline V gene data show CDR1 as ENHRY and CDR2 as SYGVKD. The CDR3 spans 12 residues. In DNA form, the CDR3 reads TGTGCCATCAGTGAAGGGATGTACGAGCAGTACTTC. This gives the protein CAISEGMYEQYF.